This TCR beta chain was captured by sequencing in a study of shared clonotypes between healthy human individuals (dated by TCRdb to the early 2020s). Some background on the complete study: A couple of women and three men aged 18 to 49 years were included in the cohort. For each donor, CD4 naive and CD4 memory were each given three plates, CD8 naive was given two plates, and CD8 memory was given one plate. To estimate repertoire size and how much clonotypes are shared between individuals, the study performed deep sequencing of blood TCR repertoires from about five healthy adults. Libraries were prepared and TCR repertoires were sequenced by different laboratories using diverse techniques, in order to increase sequencing depth and limit assay-specific biases. Per donor, leukapheresis produced somewhere between about 0.9 and 9.5 billion PBMCs.

Notes on this clone: There is no known antigen for this receptor. The sample holds no much larger clone one base away, and base qualities are not on file.

Spanning cysteine to phenylalanine, the CDR3 consists of 12 amino acids. Only CDR3 DNA is held: 36 bases, read in frame from base 1. For CDR1 and CDR2, the germline V gene (reference sequence) lists MNHNY and SVGAGI. Trimming costs V 6 bases and J 7 bases, and their ends lie 12 bases apart. Donors were healthy HIV-negative adults with no recently reported acute infections or vaccinations. Every donor was a Caucasian adult residing in Nashville, Tennessee, USA. CD4+ T cells were enriched by magnetic negative selection; naive cells were then positively selected on CD45RA, and the negative fraction formed the memory subset. After blood collection by leukapheresis, PBMCs were isolated using Ficoll-Histopaque density gradient centrifugation and then cryopreserved in the vapor phase of liquid nitrogen. Purity and quantity of every magnetically sorted T cell population were checked by analytical flow cytometry. Each sorted fraction had its genomic DNA isolated and then quantified by UV absorbance on a Nanodrop 2000c.

On the study overall, not on this receptor specifically: Estimated clonotype richness was generally larger for naive than for memory subsets. About 5% of naive CD4, around 4% of naive CD8, 2.3% of memory CD4, and 0.4% of memory CD8 clonotypes were shared across a few donors. Pairwise subsampling indicated that sequencing depth was expected to affect the degree of clonotype sharing among donors. Rarefaction of sorted-subset datasets indicated incomplete sequencing despite the large sequencing depth. Compared with non-shared clonotypes, clonotypes shared by all four sorted-subset donors had higher generation probabilities. The small number of donors limited the genetic and exposure-history diversity represented. Sampling was restricted to blood, and TCR repertoires in tissues likely differ from the TCR repertoires found in blood.

Using the deep immunoSEQ assay, TCR CDR3 regions were amplified from genomic DNA by multiplex PCR. For each cell subset, the extracted genomic DNA was distributed evenly across all wells of several immunoSEQ 96-well plates, and each plate served as one replicate. For sorted subsets, approximately 210 ng genomic DNA, equal to 30,000 to 35,000 T cell genomes, was loaded into each replicate PCR. Purified libraries were measured with a Qubit 3.0 fluorometer, size-checked on a Bioanalyzer 2100, and measured again with the KAPA Library Quantification kit. A separate single-read 150-cycle Illumina NextSeq 550 flow cell was used to sequence each immunoSEQ 96-well plate. The original methods were these. Because the immunoSEQ output included only junctional sequences and no quality scores, the filtering could not be the same as the filtering used for full-length reads. Sequences were annotated with PyIR, a Python wrapper for IgBLAST v1.9, and V/J genes and CDR3 were assigned using IMGT germline references. Reads were removed for weak V/J assignments (E-value above 1e-6), missing CDR3, stop codons, out-of-frame junctions, or ambiguous translated residues. V3J clonotypes were defined by identical inferred V gene, J gene, and CDR3 amino acid sequence. The percentage overlap between two repertoires was calculated by dividing the number of shared unique clonotypes by the size of the smaller repertoire. Repertoire richness was assessed with RTK rarefaction, the Chao1 estimator, and Recon v2.1 estimates of unobserved clonotypes. Generation probabilities for all TCRbeta clonotypes obtained by the gDNA method from a handful of donors were computed using OLGA. Entries here come from immuneACCESS through TCRdb and include only in-frame sequences with V and J called. Some clones fail to appear in such tables; in the studies checked, an unresolved V gene covers under half of the shortfall, and the cause of the remainder is unknown. V and J calls plus clone size are reproduced from that table; the DNA served to infer D and trimming. This sample is represented by about 2.4 million clones; roughly 92% of them were singletons. Jointly, the top ten make up roughly 0.14% of the sample.

The sequence joins TRBV6-6 to TRBJ2-5, with no reliable assignment of the D segment. This receptor was identified in a man aged 18 to 29 in good health. Sequencing input: naive CD4+ T cells sorted from blood. The cell subset or site label, as the study defines it: CD45RA+ positively selected. The CDR3 protein is CASSSEVGTQYF. The DNA sequence is given as TGTGCCAGCAGCTCAGAGGTGGGGACCCAGTACTTC.